This record concerns one T cell receptor (beta chain) sequence. Its target is unknown. Both 60 Vbeta primers and 13 Jbeta primers went into the PCR. TCRdb keeps only in-frame clones here, not all; method: immunoSEQ multiplex PCR. The sample has about 98,000 clones, 65% to 80% seen once; the top ten hold roughly 8%. V shed 4 bases and J 0 bases; nucleotides not matched to a gene: 2. This CDR3 comprises 14 residues. Germline CDR1 reads SGHRS; CDR2 reads YFSETQ. The entry originates in a study of cytomegalovirus exposure and HLA in healthy donors. General study results and limits: One later analysis reportedly identified an Asian-associated ancestry cluster that showed fewer N-insertions than the approximately 700-donor mean.

This receptor was identified in a human donor in good health. Input material: PBMCs. J is TRBJ2-3 and V is TRBV5-1; 7 bases are shared with TRBD1. CDR3 region: CASSGDSSTDTQYF. The CDR3 DNA is TGCGCCAGCAGCGGGGACAGTAGCACAGATACGCAGTATTTT.